This T cell receptor (beta chain) was recorded in a study of blood T cell repertoires in COVID-19. Study information: Whether acute or convalescent, the COVID-19 samples came from the United States, Italy and Spain.

The table lists this clone with a count of one. Between the trimmed V and J ends, which lost 4 bases and 6 bases, there was a span of 16 bases. Germline CDR1 reads LNHDA; CDR2 reads SQIVND (reference sequence). CDR3 length equals 14 residues. Original data processing: The authors estimated nucleated cell counts from reference gene primer amplification. TCRdb's copy holds only in-frame clones and misses some; the assay was immunoSEQ multiplex PCR. V and J calls and clone size are given by that table; D and trimming were obtained from the DNA. The sample holds some 310,000 clones, roughly 89% seen once.

The chain carries TRBV19 and TRBJ2-7, with a tentative D call TRBD2 (5 bases). The sequence was collected from a woman aged 25 to 45 who had recovered from COVID-19. Sequenced sample: PBMCs or T cells enriched from blood (not recorded which). For the CDR3, the DNA is TGTGCCAGTAGTACACTTCATACTAGTGGCGAGCAGTACTTC. It specifies CASSTLHTSGEQYF.